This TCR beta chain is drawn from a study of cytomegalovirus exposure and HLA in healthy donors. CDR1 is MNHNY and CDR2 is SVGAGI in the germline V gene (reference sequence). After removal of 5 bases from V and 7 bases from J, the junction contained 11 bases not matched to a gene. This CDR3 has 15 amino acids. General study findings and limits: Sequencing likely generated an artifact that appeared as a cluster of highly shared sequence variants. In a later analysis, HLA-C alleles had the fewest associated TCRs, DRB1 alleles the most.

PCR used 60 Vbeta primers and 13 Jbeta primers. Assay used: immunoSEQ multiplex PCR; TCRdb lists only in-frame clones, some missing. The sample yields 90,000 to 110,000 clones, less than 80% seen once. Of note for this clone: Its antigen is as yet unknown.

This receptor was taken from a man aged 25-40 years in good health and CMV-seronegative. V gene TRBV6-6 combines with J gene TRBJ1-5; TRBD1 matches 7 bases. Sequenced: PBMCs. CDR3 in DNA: TGTGCCAGCAGTGCCGACAGGGCGGTTGAGCAGCCCCAGCATTTT. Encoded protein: CASSADRAVEQPQHF.